One and the same sample provided the 26 T cell receptor beta chains below, sequenced in a study of T cells in localized non-small cell lung cancer. The repertoire was sequenced with immunoSEQ multiplex PCR; TCRdb's copy has only in-frame clones and lacks some. Here the sample spans roughly 1,600 clones, about 25% being singletons. The specimen was normal lung tissue next to the tumor, collected before any cancer treatment. The receptors come from a female donor older than 55 with stage II squamous cell lung carcinoma.

In this sample, this clone turned up a few times. The chain uses TRBV9 and TRBJ1-1; TRBD1 matches 7 bases. The V gene's germline CDR1 is SGDLS and CDR2 YYNGEE. The CDR3 loop spans 12 amino acids. V shed 5 bases, J shed 6 bases, and the junction held 4 bases outside the gene matches. The CDR3: CASSTTGSEAFF. The DNA for the CDR3 is TGTGCCAGCAGTACGACAGGGTCTGAAGCTTTCTTT.

This chain links TRBV6-8 with TRBJ2-2, with a weak D call TRBD1 (5 bases). CDR3 length: 13 residues. The germline CDR1 and CDR2 sequences are MNHGY and SAAAGT. V was clipped by 5 bases and J by 6 bases, with 10 bases between them. The CDR3 region is CASSHRWAGELFF. Written as DNA, the CDR3 is TGTGCCAGCAGTCACAGGTGGGCCGGGGAGCTGTTTTTT.

Note on this clone: At one end the junction does not follow the germline gene, possibly because of a read error. The gene calls are TRBV6-8 and TRBJ2-3, with 9 bases fitting TRBD2. Germline V CDR1 and CDR2: MNHGY, SAAAGT. The CDR3 consists of 15 residues. Here the CDR3 reads CAISVGGGVADTQYF. The CDR3 coding sequence is TGTGCCATCAGTGTTGGCGGGGGGGTAGCAGATACGCAGTATTTT.

The V and J genes are TRBV29-1 and TRBJ1-2; D might be TRBD1 (5 bases). The length of the CDR3 is 12 residues. V lost 5 bases and J 2 bases, leaving 9 bases between the germline ends. The germline gives CDR1 SQVTM, CDR2 ANQGSEA. The CDR3 region is CSVSKGNYGYTF. The CDR3 DNA is TGCAGCGTTTCTAAGGGGAACTATGGCTACACCTTC.

This clone was seen more than once but under ten times. The rearrangement joins TRBV9 to TRBJ2-3; D is unresolved. Trimming removed 0 bases from V and 9 bases from J, with 20 bases in between. The CDR3 length is 16 residues. Germline-derived CDR1 and CDR2 are SGDLS and YYNGEE. CDR3 nucleotide sequence: TGTGCCAGCAGCGTAGGCCACGCTAGGGAACAGATAACGCAGTATTTT. It is translated as CASSVGHAREQITQYF.

This clone was counted between two and nine times. V and J are TRBV4-1 and TRBJ1-2; maybe TRBD1 (6 bases). Trimming shortened V by 3 bases and J by 1 base, and 15 bases separated the two germline ends. Germline lookup yields CDR1 MGHRA and CDR2 YSYEKL. This CDR3 region has 16 residues. This chain's CDR3 is CASSQVQGPSNYGYTF. The CDR3 DNA sequence: TGCGCCAGCAGCCAGGTACAGGGTCCCAGTAACTATGGCTACACCTTC.

This clone counts as medium-sized. The chain joins TRBV11-3 to TRBJ1-1; D unclear. Trimming took 5 bases from V and 1 from J, leaving 14 bases between them. CDR1 and CDR2 (germline): SGHNT, YENEEA. CDR3 length equals 15 residues. The CDR3 sequence is CASSLILLGNTEAFF. The CDR3, as DNA: TGTGCCAGCAGCCTCATTTTATTGGGGAACACTGAAGCTTTCTTT.

J is TRBJ1-4 and V is TRBV9; TRBD1 aligns across 7 bases. The CDR3 has 16 amino acids. V shed 3 bases, J shed 5 bases, and the junction held 10 bases outside the gene matches. CDR1 is SGDLS, CDR2 YYNGEE, per germline. The CDR3 loop is CASSARTGGLNEKLFF. CDR3 in DNA: TGTGCCAGCAGCGCCCGGACAGGAGGGTTAAATGAAAAACTGTTTTTT.

The rearrangement links TRBV11-3 to TRBJ2-2, with D unclear. Germline V gene lookup returns CDR1 SGHNT and CDR2 YENEEA. Trimming took 5 bases from V and 1 from J, leaving 8 bases between them. This CDR3 has 14 residues. As DNA, the CDR3 is TGTGCCAGCAGCGCGGTTAGGAACACCGGGGAGCTGTTTTTT. Encoded protein: CASSAVRNTGELFF.

Relative to its sample, this clone is large. The chain links TRBV9 to TRBJ1-6; D may be TRBD1 (5 bases). V was cut by 3 bases and J by 2 bases, with 12 bases left in between. Germline V gene sequence: CDR1 SGDLS, CDR2 YYNGEE. The CDR3 spans 16 residues. The CDR3 loop is CASSADSLAYNSPLHF. CDR3 in DNA: TGTGCCAGCAGCGCAGACAGCTTGGCCTATAATTCACCCCTCCACTTT.

J is TRBJ1-1 and V is TRBV6-8; the D gene is possibly TRBD1 (6 bases). CDR1 and CDR2 from the germline V gene are MNHGY and SAAAGT. Trimming left V 5 bases short and J 10 bases short, with 17 bases between. CDR3 length: 13 amino acids. This CDR3 is CASSQGTRGGAFF. CDR3 nucleotide sequence: TGTGCCAGCAGTCAAGGGACAAGGGGGGGAGCTTTCTTT.

This clone was counted only a few times. The V call is TRBV19, the J call TRBJ2-3, with D possibly matching TRBD1 (5 bases). V dropped 4 bases and J dropped 1 base, with 18 bases sitting between them. The CDR3 sequence is 17 residues long. In germline, CDR1 is LNHDA, CDR2 SQIVND (reference sequence). CDR3 coding DNA: TGTGCCAGTAGTAGGAGACAGAACTTACTCGGCACAGATACGCAGTATTTT. As protein: CASSRRQNLLGTDTQYF.

This clone was recorded a few times. The V gene is TRBV30, the J gene TRBJ2-7; D uncertain. In germline, CDR1 is GTSNPN, CDR2 SVGIG (reference sequence). V lost 0 bases and J lost 3, with 9 bases in between. This CDR3 comprises 13 residues. The CDR3 sequence: CAWSVGNSYEQYF. CDR3 nucleotide sequence: TGTGCCTGGAGTGTAGGAAACAGCTACGAGCAGTACTTC.

By share, this clone ranks as large (0.1 to 1%). The rearrangement uses TRBV6-8 and TRBJ2-5; 10 positions agree with TRBD1. V gave up 6 bases and J gave up 1 base; unmatched junction bases: 14. Germline V gene sequence: CDR1 MNHGY, CDR2 SAAAGT. This CDR3 spans 18 amino acids. The CDR3 spells CASRGTGDAAGTQETQYF. In DNA form, the CDR3 reads TGTGCCAGCAGGGGGACAGGGGATGCCGCCGGCACCCAAGAGACCCAGTACTTC.

The chain uses TRBV19 and TRBJ1-2; 7 bases line up with TRBD1. V lost 9 bases, J lost 0 bases, and 13 bases stayed unmatched. Germline V lookup: CDR1 LNHDA, CDR2 SQIVND (reference sequence). The CDR3 extends over 16 amino acids. The CDR3 DNA reads TGTGCCAGCAACAACTATCGACAGGGTGCTAACTATGGCTACACCTTC. As protein: CASNNYRQGANYGYTF.

The V and J genes are TRBV5-1 and TRBJ2-5; D remains ambiguous. The V gene lost 5 bases and the J gene lost 1 base, with 12 bases spanning the gap. The CDR3 extends over 14 amino acids. The germline V gene encodes CDR1 SGHRS and CDR2 YFSETQ. The CDR3 DNA reads as TGCGCCAGCAGAGAGACACTATCCCAAGAGACCCAGTACTTC. It translates to CASRETLSQETQYF.

The gene calls are TRBV11-3 and TRBJ2-3, with D possibly TRBD1 on 6 matching bases. Trimming took off 5 bases at V and 2 bases at J, with 17 bases between the two ends. The CDR3 is 16 amino acids. Germline values: CDR1 SGHNT, CDR2 YENEEA. CDR3 sequence: CASSPHGQIDTDTQYF. CDR3 in DNA: TGTGCCAGCAGCCCTCACGGACAGATAGACACAGATACGCAGTATTTT.

The CDR3 sequence: CASSSQALNTEAFF. The CDR3 nucleotides are TGCGCCAGCAGCTCGCAAGCTCTGAACACTGAAGCTTTCTTT. The chain uses TRBV5-1 and TRBJ1-1; D uncertain. The CDR3 is 14 amino acids. Germline-derived CDR1 and CDR2 are SGHRS and YFSETQ. The ends were cut back, 3 bases at V and 0 bases at J, with 9 bases in the middle.

The genes are TRBV28 and TRBJ1-5; D is possibly TRBD1 (6 bases). V was trimmed by 7 bases and J by 0 bases, leaving 13 bases between them. The V gene's germline CDR1 is MDHEN and CDR2 SYDVKM. CDR3 length: 15 residues. CDR3 region: CASTRGTPSNQPQHF. The CDR3 DNA follows: TGTGCCAGCACGAGGGGGACACCTAGCAATCAGCCCCAGCATTTT. The full variable domain, its missing parts supplied by reference TRBV28 and TRBJ1-5, is DVKVTQSSRYLVKRTGEKVFLECVQDMDHENMFWYRQDPGLGLRLIYFSYDVKMKEKGDIPEGYSVSREKKERFSLILESASTNQTSMYLCASTRGTPSNQPQHFGDGTRLSIL.

In this sample, this clone turned up a few times. This chain links TRBV6-8 with TRBJ2-7, with D unresolved. This CDR3 region has 15 residues. Germline V gene data show CDR1 as MNHGY and CDR2 as SAAAGT. Trimming removed 4 bases from V and 1 base from J, with 14 bases in between. The CDR3 reads CASSWPLAQSYEQYV. For the CDR3, the DNA is TGTGCCAGCAGTTGGCCCTTGGCACAGTCCTACGAGCAGTACGTC.

This clone appeared a few times. This chain uses TRBV28 with TRBJ1-1, with a tentative D call TRBD1 (5 bases). CDR3 length: 13 amino acids. Trimming shortened V by 8 bases and J by 10 bases, and 20 bases separated the two germline ends. Germline V gene sequence: CDR1 MDHEN, CDR2 SYDVKM. The DNA for the CDR3 is TGTGCCAGCTCTAGGCCCCTCGGGGGTAGAGCTTTCTTT. Protein sequence: CASSRPLGGRAFF.

In this sample, this clone turned up a few times. CDR3 region: CASSLGNQNTEAFF. DNA for the CDR3: TGCGCCAGCAGCTTGGGGAATCAGAACACTGAAGCTTTCTTT. V gene TRBV4-1 combines with J gene TRBJ1-1; D is unresolved. Germline loops: CDR1 MGHRA, CDR2 YSYEKL. Trimming took off 5 bases at V and 1 base at J, with 11 bases between the two ends. The CDR3 runs 14 residues.

This chain uses TRBV11-3 with TRBJ2-5; 14 nucleotides align to TRBD2. J lost 5 bases, V lost 5 bases, and 10 bases had no gene match. This CDR3 has 17 residues. CDR1 is SGHNT, CDR2 YENEEA, per germline. CDR3 DNA sequence: TGTGCCAGCAGCCAAAAAAAGACTAGCGGGAGGGGTGAGACCCAGTACTTC. Protein product: CASSQKKTSGRGETQYF.

Relative to its sample, this clone is large (0.1 to 1%). The chain employs TRBV9 and TRBJ2-3; 11 bases are shared with TRBD2. Per germline, CDR1 SGDLS and CDR2 YYNGEE. V gave up 5 bases and J gave up 2 bases; unmatched junction bases: 16. This CDR3 spans 19 amino acids. CDR3 nucleotide sequence: TGTGCCAGCAGTGAGCCCTCGGGGCTAGCGGGAGGACCCACAGATACGCAGTATTTT. Its protein is CASSEPSGLAGGPTDTQYF.

The rearrangement uses TRBV29-1 and TRBJ2-3, with a tentative D call TRBD2 (6 bases). The CDR3 spans 15 residues. CDR1 is SQVTM, CDR2 ANQGSEA, per germline. V lost 4 bases and J lost 4, with 18 bases in between. CDR3 DNA: TGCAGCGTTGGGTCTGTAGCGGCGAGGGCAGATACGCAGTATTTT. The encoded protein is CSVGSVAARADTQYF.

This sequence joins TRBV6-8 and TRBJ1-3; 10 positions match TRBD1. Trimming at V came to 4 bases and at J to 2 bases, leaving 5 bases not matched to a gene. CDR1 is MNHGY, CDR2 SAAAGT, per germline. This CDR3 comprises 16 residues. DNA for the CDR3: TGTGCCAGCAGTTGGGCCGGGACAGGGGCTGGAAACACCATATATTTT. Protein: CASSWAGTGAGNTIYF.